A single sample is the source of the 10 T cell receptor beta chains below, sequenced in a study of cytomegalovirus exposure and HLA in healthy donors. The PCR contained 60 Vbeta and 13 Jbeta primers. The method was immunoSEQ multiplex PCR; TCRdb's version includes in-frame clones alone and lacks a portion of them. The repertoire holds tens of thousands of clones, with roughly 78% as singletons. Sequencing was performed on PBMCs. All receptors derive from a man in his forties in good health and CMV-seronegative.

The chain joins TRBV6-6 to TRBJ2-1; possible D gene TRBD2, 5 bases. Germline V gene data show CDR1 as MNHNY and CDR2 as SVGAGI (reference sequence). CDR3 length: 15 amino acids. The V and J ends lost 0 bases and 2 bases respectively, with 8 bases between them. The CDR3 loop is CASSYSSAPYNEQFF. CDR3 coding DNA: TGTGCCAGCAGTTACTCTAGCGCGCCCTACAATGAGCAGTTCTTC.

This chain connects TRBV29-1 to TRBJ2-1; 11 bases are shared with TRBD1. Germline values: CDR1 SQVTM, CDR2 ANQGSEA. The CDR3 runs 16 residues. Unmatched junction bases numbered 12, after V lost 8 bases and J lost 3 bases. The CDR3 sequence: CSSQGGQGGNYNEQFF. The CDR3 nucleotides are TGCAGCTCACAGGGGGGACAGGGGGGGAACTACAATGAGCAGTTCTTC.

This clone was seen a few times. The chain employs TRBV5-4 and TRBJ1-5; weak D call: TRBD1 (5 bases). CDR3 length: 14 residues. The V gene lost 4 bases and the J gene lost 1 base, with 9 bases spanning the gap. CDR1 is SGHNT, CDR2 YYREEE, per germline (reference sequence). The CDR3 DNA follows: TGTGCCAGCAGCCAAGACAGCAGCAATCAGCCCCAGCATTTT. Its translation is CASSQDSSNQPQHF.

The V gene is TRBV5-6, the J gene TRBJ1-3; TRBD1 matches at 9 bases. V lost 1 base, J lost 0 bases, and 11 bases stayed unmatched. Per germline, CDR1 SGHDT and CDR2 YYEEEE. The CDR3 runs to 19 residues. In nucleotides, the CDR3 is TGTGCCAGCAGCTTGCGGACAGGGGCCCGGGCCTTCTCTGGAAACACCATATATTTT. Its protein product is CASSLRTGARAFSGNTIYF. The full variable domain, its missing parts supplied by reference TRBV5-6 and TRBJ1-3, is DAGVTQSPTHLIKTRGQQVTLRCSPKSGHDTVSWYQQALGQGPQFIFQYYEEEERQRGNFPDRFSGHQFPNYSSELNVNALLLGDSALYLCASSLRTGARAFSGNTIYFGEGSWLTVV.

This clone was recorded once. The CDR3: CASTVSGANVLTF. CDR3 bases: TGTGCCAGTACAGTATCTGGGGCCAACGTCCTGACTTTC. The chain recombines TRBV19 with TRBJ2-6, with unresolved D. The V end lost 7 bases, the J end lost 1 base, and 5 bases lay between the germline ends. The CDR3 consists of 13 residues. CDR1 is LNHDA, CDR2 SQIVND, per germline (reference sequence). Full variable domain (remainder filled in from reference TRBV19 and TRBJ2-6): DGGITQSPKYLFRKEGQNVTLSCEQNLNHDAMYWYRQDPGQGLRLIYYSQIVNDFQKGDIAEGYSVSREKKESFPLTVTSAQKNPTAFYLCASTVSGANVLTFGAGSRLTVL.

This sequence joins TRBV7-6 and TRBJ1-5, with D maybe TRBD1 (6 bases). Deletions cut 5 bases from V and 6 bases from J, with 11 bases between. This CDR3 is 13 amino acids long. Germline V lookup: CDR1 SGHVS, CDR2 FNYEAQ. CDR3: CASSGDIGQPQHF. In DNA form, the CDR3 reads TGTGCCAGCAGCGGGGACATCGGTCAGCCCCAGCATTTT.

This clone was observed a handful of times. This chain uses TRBV6-1 with TRBJ2-1; D gene uncertain. Germline V CDR1 and CDR2: MNHNS, SASEGT. The V end was cut by 7 bases, the J end by 4 bases, with 8 bases between. The CDR3 loop spans 12 amino acids. CDR3 nucleotide sequence: TGTGCCAGCAAGGAGAGTTACAATGAGCAGTTCTTC. Protein sequence: CASKESYNEQFF.

The genes are TRBV9 and TRBJ2-5, with 7 bases matching TRBD1. Germline V CDR1 and CDR2: SGDLS, YYNGEE. V was clipped by 0 bases and J by 5 bases; unmatched bases: 10. This CDR3 comprises 16 residues. The CDR3 region is CASSVEPAGGGETQYF. CDR3 in DNA: TGTGCCAGCAGCGTAGAGCCGGCAGGGGGTGGGGAGACCCAGTACTTC.

The V call is TRBV30, the J call TRBJ2-2, with 9 bases lining up with TRBD2. The V gene end was trimmed by 0 bases and the J gene end by 4 bases; junction bases not matched to a gene: 3. CDR1 and CDR2 from the germline V gene are GTSNPN and SVGIG (reference sequence). The CDR3 is made up of 15 amino acids. DNA for the CDR3: TGTGCCTGGAGTGTGCTAGCGGGATTCACCGGGGAGCTGTTTTTT. Its protein is CAWSVLAGFTGELFF.

J is TRBJ2-2 and V is TRBV7-9; D is possibly TRBD1 (5 bases). The germline V and J ends were trimmed by 2 bases and 5 bases, with 9 bases remaining between them. CDR1 and CDR2 from the germline V gene are SEHNR and FQNEAQ (reference sequence). This CDR3 comprises 14 residues. The CDR3 DNA reads as TGTGCCAGCAGCTTACAGGGTTGGACCGGGGAGCTGTTTTTT. This translates into CASSLQGWTGELFF.